This T cell receptor beta chain was sequenced in a study of STAT5B mutations in CD4+ large granular lymphocyte leukemia. A note on this clone: What it binds is not known.

General study results and limits: 8/27 top patient clones versus 2/35 control clones were TRBV06-family.

Authors' methods: Lowest detectable productive clonotype frequency was 2.59 x 10-5. Assay used: immunoSEQ multiplex PCR; TCRdb lists only in-frame clones, some missing. For V, J and clone size, that table is used; D and trimming come from the DNA. The sample records roughly 48,000 clones, about 70% being singletons. The V segment lost 6 bases and the J segment 4 bases; nucleotides outside the gene matches: 7. CDR1 and CDR2 from the germline V gene are SEHNR and FQNEAQ (reference sequence). The CDR3 contains 14 residues. Material for sequencing was CD4+ T cells from blood buffy coats. This sequence joins TRBV7-9 and TRBJ2-7, with 9 bases fitting TRBD2. This TCR was recovered from a human donor in good health. The CDR3 DNA reads TGTGCCAGCAGACCGGGCGGGGGGGGTTACGAGCAGTACTTC. This codes for CASRPGGGGYEQYF.